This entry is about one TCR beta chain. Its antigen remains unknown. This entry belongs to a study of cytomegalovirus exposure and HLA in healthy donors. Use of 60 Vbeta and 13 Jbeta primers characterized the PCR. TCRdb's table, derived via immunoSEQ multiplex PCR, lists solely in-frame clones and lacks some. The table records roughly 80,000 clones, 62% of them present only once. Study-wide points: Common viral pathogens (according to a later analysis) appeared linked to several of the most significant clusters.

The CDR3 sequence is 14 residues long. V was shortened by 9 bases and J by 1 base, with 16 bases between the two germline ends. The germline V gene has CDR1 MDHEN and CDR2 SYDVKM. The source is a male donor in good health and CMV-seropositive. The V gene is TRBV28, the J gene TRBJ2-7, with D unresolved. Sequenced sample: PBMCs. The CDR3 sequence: CASFPFHSSYEQYF. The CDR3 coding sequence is TGTGCCAGTTTTCCCTTCCACAGTTCCTACGAGCAGTACTTC. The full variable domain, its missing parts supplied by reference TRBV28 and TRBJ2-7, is DVKVTQSSRYLVKRTGEKVFLECVQDMDHENMFWYRQDPGLGLRLIYFSYDVKMKEKGDIPEGYSVSREKKERFSLILESASTNQTSMYLCASFPFHSSYEQYFGPGTRLTVT.